Presented here are 32 T cell receptor beta chains from one specimen sequenced in a study of cytomegalovirus exposure and HLA in healthy donors. PCR employed 60 Vbeta and 13 Jbeta primers. The assay was immunoSEQ multiplex PCR, and TCRdb's table has in-frame clones only and misses some. Of 150,000 to 200,000 clones in the sample, over 60% were seen once. What was sequenced was PBMCs. The source is a woman aged 25-40 years in good health and CMV-seronegative.

This chain joins TRBV20-1 and TRBJ1-1; the D is unclear. Germline V gene lookup returns CDR1 DFQATT and CDR2 SNEGSKA (reference sequence). Deletions cut 2 bases from V and 6 bases from J, with 7 bases between. The CDR3 covers 11 residues. CDR3 in DNA: TGCAGTGCTAGACCTATCCCTGAAGCTTTCTTT. It translates to CSARPIPEAFF.

The chain is built from TRBV5-4 and TRBJ2-3; 8 nucleotides match TRBD2. This CDR3 comprises 14 residues. The V gene end was trimmed by 4 bases and the J gene end by 3 bases; junction bases not matched to a gene: 4. Germline V CDR1 and CDR2: SGHNT, YYREEE (reference sequence). The CDR3 DNA reads TGTGCCAGCAGCCGGGCGGGGGGTACAGATACGCAGTATTTT. This gives the protein CASSRAGGTDTQYF. Combining the CDR3 with reference TRBV5-4 and TRBJ2-3 gives the whole variable domain ETGVTQSPTHLIKTRGQQVTLRCSSQSGHNTVSWYQQALGQGPQFIFQYYREEENGRGNFPPRFSGLQFPNYSSELNVNALELDDSALYLCASSRAGGTDTQYFGPGTRLTVL.

The chain carries TRBV30 and TRBJ1-1, with no clear D. Germline CDR1 is GTSNPN and CDR2 is SVGIG (reference sequence). The ends were cut back, 2 bases at V and 4 bases at J, with 11 bases in the middle. The CDR3 contains 13 residues. The CDR3 DNA reads as TGTGCCTGGAGTTCTTCTGGGCCCACTGAAGCTTTCTTT. As protein: CAWSSSGPTEAFF. Supplemented by reference TRBV30 and TRBJ1-1, the full variable domain reads SQTIHQWPATLVQPVGSPLSLECTVEGTSNPNLYWYRQAAGRGLQLLFYSVGIGQISSEVPQNLSASRPQDRQFILSSKKLLLSDSGFYLCAWSSSGPTEAFFGQGTRLTVV.

This rearrangement joins TRBV19 to TRBJ2-1, with D possibly matching TRBD2 (7 bases). Per the germline V gene, CDR1 is LNHDA and CDR2 is SQIVND (reference sequence). V was trimmed by 5 bases and J by 0 bases, leaving 11 bases between them. The CDR3 is made up of 15 amino acids. The chain's CDR3 is CASSGGGHSYNEQFF. In nucleotides, the CDR3 is TGTGCCAGTAGTGGCGGGGGACACTCCTACAATGAGCAGTTCTTC.

The V and J genes are TRBV21-1 and TRBJ2-3; TRBD2, the table's D call, was not compared with the DNA. TRBV21-1 corresponds to a pseudogene. The CDR3 has 18 amino acids. As DNA, the CDR3 is TGTGCCAGCAGCAAATGCGATAGCGGGAGGTCTAGCACAGATACGCAGTATTTT. Its protein is CASSKCDSGRSSTDTQYF.

This clone was seen only a few times. The chain is built from TRBV29-1 and TRBJ1-3; D is possibly TRBD1 (5 bases). This CDR3 has 13 amino acids. The germline V gene has CDR1 SQVTM and CDR2 ANQGSEA. The V gene lost 6 bases and the J gene lost 1 base, with 10 bases spanning the gap. CDR3 DNA: TGCAGCGTCGGGGGACTATCTGGAAACACCATATATTTT. Its protein is CSVGGLSGNTIYF.

The V call is TRBV18, the J call TRBJ1-2; D is perhaps TRBD1 (5 bases). This CDR3 contains 15 residues. V dropped 3 bases and J dropped 1 base, with 12 bases sitting between them. CDR1 is KGHSH, CDR2 LQKENI, per germline. The CDR3 nucleotides are TGTGCCAGCTCACCTGGGGCGGCTGATAACTATGGCTACACCTTC. Amino acid sequence: CASSPGAADNYGYTF.

This sequence joins TRBV2 and TRBJ2-3, with TRBD2 matching over 14 bases. CDR1 is SNHLY, CDR2 FYNNEI, per germline. V trimming: 6 bases; J trimming: 5 bases; junction bases outside the gene matches: 4. The CDR3 totals 15 residues. For the CDR3, the DNA is TGTGCCAGCAGAAAGGGACTAGCGGGGGTAGATACGCAGTATTTT. The encoded protein is CASRKGLAGVDTQYF. The complete variable domain, with remaining parts taken from reference TRBV2 and TRBJ2-3, reads EPEVTQTPSHQVTQMGQEVILRCVPISNHLYFYWYRQILGQKVEFLVSFYNNEISEKSEIFDDQFSVERPDGSNFTLKIRSTKLEDSAMYFCASRKGLAGVDTQYFGPGTRLTVL.

The V call is TRBV7-6, the J call TRBJ2-7; a possible D gene is TRBD2 (5 bases). This CDR3 spans 15 amino acids. Deletions cut 5 bases from V and 2 bases from J, with 16 bases between. CDR1 is SGHVS and CDR2 is FNYEAQ in the germline V gene. CDR3 protein: CASSQGGPSTYEQYF. The CDR3 coding sequence is TGTGCCAGCAGCCAAGGCGGGCCGAGTACCTACGAGCAGTACTTC. The whole variable domain, filled in from reference TRBV7-6 and TRBJ2-7, reads GAGVSQSPRYKVTKRGQDVALRCDPISGHVSLYWYRQALGQGPEFLTYFNYEAQQDKSGLPNDRFSAERPEGSISTLTIQRTEQRDSAMYRCASSQGGPSTYEQYFGPGTRLTVT.

The chain carries TRBV19 and TRBJ2-3, with 14 bases that match TRBD2. The ends lost 2 bases at V and 7 bases at J; junction bases unmatched: 20. Germline V gene lookup returns CDR1 LNHDA and CDR2 SQIVND (reference sequence). The CDR3 runs 21 residues. Written as DNA, the CDR3 is TGTGCCAGTAGTATAAATCATCGCTCCCCGGGACTAGCGGGGGCCCGATATACGCAGTATTTT. Translation gives CASSINHRSPGLAGARYTQYF.

Here the CDR3 DNA reads TGTGCCACCAGCAGCGGGCCCCAGGACAGGGCCAAAAACATTCAGTACTTC. This encodes CATSSGPQDRAKNIQYF. This sequence joins TRBV15 and TRBJ2-4; 7 bases align to TRBD1. J lost 1 base, V lost 3 bases, and 9 bases had no gene match. The CDR3 loop spans 17 amino acids. The V gene's germline CDR1 is LNHNV and CDR2 YYDKDF (reference sequence).

V gene TRBV7-6 combines with J gene TRBJ1-1; D remains ambiguous. The CDR3 spans 15 residues. Looked up from germline, CDR1 is SGHVS and CDR2 is FNYEAQ. The V end lost 3 bases, the J end lost 1 base, and 12 bases lay between the germline ends. The CDR3 sequence: CASSFSREENTEAFF. CDR3 DNA: TGTGCCAGCAGCTTCTCTCGGGAGGAGAACACTGAAGCTTTCTTT.

The rearrangement links TRBV7-3 to TRBJ2-1; D is unclear. In germline, CDR1 is SGHTA, CDR2 FQGTGA. The CDR3 spans 16 residues. V was clipped by 5 bases and J by 5 bases, with 19 bases between them. In DNA form, the CDR3 reads TGTGCCAGCAGCCTCAAACTGGGCAGAGTAGACAATGAGCAGTTCTTC. Translating it yields CASSLKLGRVDNEQFF.

CDR3 nucleotides: TGTGCCAGCAGTGAAGCAGGACATTTCTACGAGCAGTACTTC. Translation gives CASSEAGHFYEQYF. J is TRBJ2-7 and V is TRBV2, with D maybe TRBD1 (5 bases). CDR3 length: 14 residues. Germline V lookup: CDR1 SNHLY, CDR2 FYNNEI. Trimming removed 0 bases from V and 3 bases from J, with 9 bases in between.

This clone was recorded once. The chain recombines TRBV20-1 with TRBJ2-1, with no clear D. V was cut by 6 bases and J by 5 bases, with 8 bases left in between. Germline CDR1 reads DFQATT; CDR2 reads SNEGSKA (reference sequence). This CDR3 has 11 residues. The CDR3 region has the DNA TGCAGTGCCCGAGGAGACAATGAGCAGTTCTTC. Amino acid sequence: CSARGDNEQFF.

V is TRBV5-4 and J is TRBJ1-2, with 7 bases that match TRBD1. V was clipped by 3 bases and J by 9 bases; unmatched bases: 8. The CDR3 spans 13 residues. CDR1 and CDR2 (germline): SGHNT, YYREEE (reference sequence). CDR3 coding DNA: TGTGCCAGCAGCTCGAGACAGGGAACGAGCTACACCTTC. Amino acid sequence: CASSSRQGTSYTF.

V is TRBV28 and J is TRBJ2-1; 7 bases fit TRBD1. The V gene end was trimmed by 6 bases and the J gene end by 3 bases; junction bases not matched to a gene: 2. Germline V gives CDR1 MDHEN, CDR2 SYDVKM. The CDR3 runs 13 residues. CDR3 sequence reads: CASRGQDYNEQFF. The DNA of the CDR3 is TGTGCCAGCAGAGGACAGGACTACAATGAGCAGTTCTTC.

This clone showed up just once. V and J are TRBV19 and TRBJ1-2, with a possible D match to TRBD1 (5 bases). Germline assignment: CDR1 LNHDA and CDR2 SQIVND (reference sequence). The CDR3 has 16 amino acids. The germline V and J ends were trimmed by 1 base and 4 bases, with 16 bases remaining between them. The CDR3: CASSIGGGTTTYGYTF. The CDR3 DNA reads as TGTGCCAGTAGTATAGGGGGGGGTACGACCACCTATGGCTACACCTTC.

This chain links TRBV2 with TRBJ1-2; D perhaps matches TRBD1 (6 bases). Germline loops: CDR1 SNHLY, CDR2 FYNNEI. The V gene lost 3 bases and the J gene lost 3 bases, with 8 bases spanning the gap. This CDR3 is built from 13 residues. In DNA, the CDR3 is TGTGCCAGCAGTGAGGACAGACACTATGGCTACACCTTC. Translating it yields CASSEDRHYGYTF.

V and J are TRBV7-9 and TRBJ1-1; the match to TRBD1 covers 7 bases. Looked up from germline, CDR1 is SEHNR and CDR2 is FQNEAQ (reference sequence). V lost 2 bases, J lost 5 bases, and 11 bases stayed unmatched. The CDR3 contains 16 residues. CDR3 coding DNA: TGTGCCAGCAGCTTAAAGGGGGCCAGAGGTGGGACTGAAGCTTTCTTT. It codes for CASSLKGARGGTEAFF.

The chain combines TRBV7-9 with TRBJ1-1, with D perhaps TRBD1 (6 bases). The V gene's germline CDR1 is SEHNR and CDR2 FQNEAQ (reference sequence). V gave up 5 bases and J gave up 5 bases, with 21 bases separating them. The CDR3 has 16 residues. The chain's CDR3 is CASSTPRGGLLTEAFF. The CDR3 DNA sequence: TGTGCCAGCAGCACACCTCGGGGGGGGCTATTAACTGAAGCTTTCTTT.

The chain links TRBV5-6 to TRBJ1-2, with no clear D. The CDR3 spans 15 residues. Germline V gene sequence: CDR1 SGHDT, CDR2 YYEEEE. Between the trimmed V and J ends, which lost 0 bases and 2 bases, there was a span of 11 bases. The CDR3 protein is CASSLVPWENYGYTF. In DNA form, the CDR3 reads TGTGCCAGCAGCTTGGTCCCCTGGGAGAACTATGGCTACACCTTC.

This clone was found a few times. The rearrangement joins TRBV5-6 to TRBJ2-1, with D possibly being TRBD2 (5 bases). The CDR3 is 13 residues long. Trimming left V 2 bases short and J 7 bases short, with 10 bases between. Germline values: CDR1 SGHDT, CDR2 YYEEEE. The CDR3 sequence is CASSLEGWNEQFF. The CDR3 bases are TGTGCCAGCAGCTTAGAGGGTTGGAATGAGCAGTTCTTC.

The DNA for the CDR3 is TGTGCCAGCAGCAAACCGAGCCGGGACAGGGGTTATGGTCAGCCCCAGCATTTT. As protein: CASSKPSRDRGYGQPQHF. This chain connects TRBV28 to TRBJ1-5, with TRBD1 matching over 10 bases. The CDR3 runs to 18 residues. The ends lost 6 bases at V and 6 bases at J; junction bases unmatched: 17. Germline CDR1 and CDR2: MDHEN and SYDVKM.

V is TRBV20-1 and J is TRBJ2-5; D remains ambiguous. The CDR3 consists of 10 residues. In germline, CDR1 is DFQATT, CDR2 SNEGSKA (reference sequence). V was shortened by 5 bases and J by 5 bases, with 6 bases between the two germline ends. The CDR3 sequence is CSAQWETQYF. The CDR3 region has the DNA TGCAGTGCTCAGTGGGAGACCCAGTACTTC.

J is TRBJ2-6 and V is TRBV5-1; 7 bases fit TRBD1. With V trimmed by 0 bases and J by 0 bases, 3 bases remained unmatched. The germline V gene encodes CDR1 SGHRS and CDR2 YFSETQ. The CDR3 contains 17 residues. CDR3 protein: CASSLVAGGSGANVLTF. CDR3 nucleotides: TGCGCCAGCAGCTTGGTGGCAGGGGGCTCTGGGGCCAACGTCCTGACTTTC.

The genes are TRBV7-8 and TRBJ1-1; D is ambiguous. The V gene lost 1 base and the J gene lost 11 bases, with 14 bases spanning the gap. The germline V gene encodes CDR1 SGHVS and CDR2 FQNEAQ. This CDR3 contains 13 residues. The CDR3 bases are TGTGCCAGCAGCTTAGAAGCTCGGCCGGGGGCTTTCTTT. It specifies CASSLEARPGAFF.

The rearrangement joins TRBV27 to TRBJ2-3, with TRBD2 identical over 14 bases. V trimming: 7 bases; J trimming: 2 bases; junction bases outside the gene matches: 5. Germline V gene data show CDR1 as MNHEY and CDR2 as SMNVEV (reference sequence). This CDR3 spans 16 amino acids. CDR3 loop: CASKRLAGGPTDTQYF. Written as DNA, the CDR3 is TGTGCCAGCAAACGACTAGCGGGAGGGCCCACAGATACGCAGTATTTT.

The chain links TRBV4-2 to TRBJ2-3; 10 positions match TRBD1. The CDR3 has 18 residues. Per the germline V gene, CDR1 is LGHNA and CDR2 is YNFKEQ. V shed 1 base and J 5 bases; nucleotides not matched to a gene: 12. CDR3 in DNA: TGTGCCAGCAGCCAAGTTCAAGGCGGGGACAGGGGTGAAGATACGCAGTATTTT. Its translation is CASSQVQGGDRGEDTQYF.

On this clone: An end of the junction does not agree with germline; a read error may underlie this. The rearrangement joins TRBV13 to TRBJ2-5; 11 nucleotides line up with TRBD2. The DNA end favors TRBJ2-7, so the J call may be wrong. This CDR3 is built from 15 residues. From germline, CDR1 is PRHDT and CDR2 FYEKMQ (reference sequence). The CDR3 DNA reads as TGTGCCAGCAGTTTAGCGGGAGGGTCTGTCTACGAGCAGTACTTC. Residues: CASSLAGGSVYEQYF.

The chain links TRBV29-1 to TRBJ1-1; D is possibly TRBD1 (6 bases). The CDR3 is 14 residues long. V lost 7 bases to trimming and J lost 1 base, with 16 bases between them. Germline lookup yields CDR1 SQVTM and CDR2 ANQGSEA. CDR3 protein: CSGGVTGQNTEAFF. For the CDR3, the DNA is TGCAGCGGGGGAGTCACAGGGCAGAACACTGAAGCTTTCTTT.

The genes are TRBV7-6 and TRBJ1-3; D is unresolved. This CDR3 region has 14 residues. V lost 3 bases, J lost 0 bases, and 6 bases lay in between. CDR1 is SGHVS, CDR2 FNYEAQ, per germline. The CDR3 sequence is CASSFSVSGNTIYF. The CDR3, as DNA: TGTGCCAGCAGCTTTTCGGTCTCTGGAAACACCATATATTTT.